This TCR delta chain was captured by sequencing in a study of Vδ1+ human thymocytes. Study results and limitations: Thymic delta-chain repertoires held 20% to 25% Vdelta2 sequences and few Vdelta3, despite high sort purity. Bulk data may be misread because of unexpected Vdelta2 sequences. Thymic TRG and TRD repertoires appeared highly polyclonal, with Gaussian CDR3 length distributions.

CDR1 and CDR2 from the germline V gene are TSWWSYY and QGS. The CDR3 sequence is 15 residues long. V was clipped by 6 bases and J by 3 bases; unmatched bases: 7. Extracted RNA was reverse transcribed into cDNA. The CDR3 regions were amplified by multiplex PCR from V-gene primers to a constant-region primer. TCRdb reanalysed the multiplex PCR reads via CATT. The sample has 54,000 or so delta-chain clones; approximately 15% are singletons. The sorted cells were CD3+ Vdelta1+ Vdelta2- thymocytes from alphabeta-depleted thymus. With respect to this clone: Its antigen remains unidentified.

The specimen was Vdelta1+ gamma-delta thymocytes from the thymus. Subset here: FACS-sorted CD3+ TCRalphabeta- TCRVdelta1+ TCRVdelta2- thymocytes. The chain combines TRDV1 with TRDJ1, with TRDD3 identical over 10 bases. This receptor was obtained from a boy under two years old who had congenital heart surgery. CDR3 region: CALGRLGDNPDKLIF. The DNA of the CDR3 is TGTGCTCTTGGCCGCCTGGGGGATAACCCCGATAAACTCATCTTT.